This T cell receptor (beta chain) was found in a study of blood T cell repertoires in COVID-19. As originally analysed: The assay estimated nucleated cells by amplifying reference gene primers. TCRdb keeps only in-frame clones here, not all; method: immunoSEQ multiplex PCR. From that table come the V and J calls and clone size; the DNA was used to work out D and trimming. The sample shows 13,000 or so clones, 86% of them seen only once. The CDR3 length is 14 residues. V was cut by 5 bases and J by 7 bases, with 12 bases left in between. Germline V gives CDR1 LNHDA, CDR2 SQIVND (reference sequence). Input material: peripheral blood. The gene calls are TRBV19 and TRBJ1-6; D is unresolved. This clonotype was sampled from a man older than 75 with acute or convalescent COVID-19. In DNA, the CDR3 is TGTGCCAGTAGTCTGTCGGGAGTCAATTCACCCCTCCACTTT. Translating gives CASSLSGVNSPLHF.